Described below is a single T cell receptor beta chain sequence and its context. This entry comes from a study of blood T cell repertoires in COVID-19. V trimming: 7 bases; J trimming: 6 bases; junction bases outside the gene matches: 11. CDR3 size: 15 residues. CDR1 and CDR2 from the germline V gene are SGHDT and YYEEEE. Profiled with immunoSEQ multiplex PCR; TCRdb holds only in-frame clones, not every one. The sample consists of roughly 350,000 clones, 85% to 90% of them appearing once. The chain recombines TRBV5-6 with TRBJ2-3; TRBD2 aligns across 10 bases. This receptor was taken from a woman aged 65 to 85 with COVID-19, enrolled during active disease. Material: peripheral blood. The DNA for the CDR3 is TGTGCCAGCGTTCCAGCGGGGGGGCCAGGGGATACGCAGTATTTT. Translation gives CASVPAGGPGDTQYF.